The sequence of this TCR beta chain was determined in a study of cytomegalovirus exposure and HLA in healthy donors. Use of 60 Vbeta and 13 Jbeta primers characterized the PCR. Only in-frame clones appear in the TCRdb table, and some are missing; sequencing was by immunoSEQ multiplex PCR. This sample contains about 130,000 clones. Germline V lookup: CDR1 SEHNR, CDR2 FQNEAQ (reference sequence). The V gene end was trimmed by 4 bases and the J gene end by 1 base; junction bases not matched to a gene: 6. The CDR3 covers 16 residues. This sequence originates from a man in his late teens or twenties in good health and CMV-seronegative. The chain links TRBV7-9 to TRBJ2-1; 8 bases agree with TRBD1. The sequencing sample was made of PBMCs. The CDR3, as DNA: TGTGCCAGCAGCTCCTTTCGGGACAGGTCCTACAATGAGCAGTTCTTC. This codes for CASSSFRDRSYNEQFF.